These 2 T cell receptor beta chains came from one sample sequenced in a study of shared clonotypes between healthy human individuals. Libraries were prepared by immunoSEQ multiplex PCR; TCRdb keeps only in-frame clonotypes and omits some of them. The sample includes roughly 2,000,000 clones, over 85% of them seen just once. CD45RO-negative cells were positively selected for CCR7, leaving out terminally differentiated effector memory CD45RA+ cells. The specimen was naive CD8+ T cells from PBMCs. The receptors here all came from a young man in good health. Some clones in this sample may be carry-over from other donors' samples.

The chain links TRBV14 to TRBJ2-7; D is uncertain. V lost 0 bases and J lost 3, with 6 bases in between. CDR3 length equals 13 residues. CDR1 and CDR2 from the germline V gene are SGHDN and FVKESK. The CDR3 bases are TGTGCCAGCAGCCAAGAACGATACTACGAGCAGTACTTC. Translation: CASSQERYYEQYF.

The V call is TRBV10-3, the J call TRBJ2-7; D not certain. This CDR3 has 15 amino acids. V was trimmed by 3 bases and J by 0 bases, leaving 12 bases between them. Germline CDR1 is ENHRY and CDR2 is SYGVKD. The CDR3 DNA reads as TGTGCCATCAGTGACGGTGCACAGAGCTCCTACGAGCAGTACTTC. It translates to CAISDGAQSSYEQYF.